The T cell receptor beta chain under discussion was sequenced for a study of T cell responses to AZD1222 COVID-19 vaccine. Study results and caveats: Spike was spanned by vaccine-associated CD4 TCRs, which were dominant at 160-218 and 743-854. Repertoires were obtained solely post-peak T cell response. Among spike-specific TCRs, nearly half reportedly target unmutated variant regions. Females outnumbered males among donors, who were mostly white British; clonal diversity was possibly underestimated.

Method: immunoSEQ multiplex PCR; TCRdb's copy keeps in-frame clones and lacks some. The profile covers 120,000 or so clones, with about 90% appearing a single time and approximately 7.9% taken by the ten largest. As regards this clone: Its antigen is not identified.

With 0 bases clipped from V and 0 bases from J, the junction kept 5 bases outside the gene matches. Germline V gene data show CDR1 as LGHDT and CDR2 as YNNKEL (reference sequence). CDR3 size: 16 residues. The sequenced sample was peripheral blood, obtained 28 days after the second AZD1222 dose. The rearrangement uses TRBV3-1 (or the pseudogene TRBV3-2) and TRBJ2-7, with 7 bases identical to TRBD2. The receptor was isolated from an adult who received the AZD1222 COVID-19 vaccine. CDR3 DNA: TGTGCCAGCAGCCAAGATTATGGCGGGAGCTCCTACGAGCAGTACTTC. Translated, it gives CASSQDYGGSSYEQYF.